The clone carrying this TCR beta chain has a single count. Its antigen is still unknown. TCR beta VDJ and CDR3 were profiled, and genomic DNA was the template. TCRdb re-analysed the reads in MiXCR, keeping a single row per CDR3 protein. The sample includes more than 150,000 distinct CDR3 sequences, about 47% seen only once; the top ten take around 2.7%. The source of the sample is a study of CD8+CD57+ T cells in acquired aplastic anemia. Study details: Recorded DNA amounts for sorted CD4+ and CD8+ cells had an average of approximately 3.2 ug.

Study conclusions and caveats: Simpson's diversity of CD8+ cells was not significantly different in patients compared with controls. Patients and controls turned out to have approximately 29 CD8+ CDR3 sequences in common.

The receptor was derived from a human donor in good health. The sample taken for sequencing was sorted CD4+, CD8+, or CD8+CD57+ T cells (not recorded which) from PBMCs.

The CDR3 region is CASSLGPQSTDTQYF. The CDR3 DNA reads as TGTGCCAGCAGCTTAGGCCCCCAGAGCACAGATACGCAGTATTTT. The chain links TRBV11-1 to TRBJ2-3; the D is unclear. Germline values: CDR1 SGHAT, CDR2 FQDESV (reference sequence). Trimming took 1 base from V and 0 from J, leaving 8 bases between them. CDR3 length equals 15 residues.